Listed below are T cell receptor beta chains from one sample, sequenced in a study of T cells in localized non-small cell lung cancer. This table comes from immunoSEQ multiplex PCR, and its TCRdb copy is limited to in-frame clones, with some not included. The sample consists of some 38,000 clones, 90% to 95% of them appearing once. The input for sequencing was peripheral blood, taken before any cancer treatment. Receptor source: a female donor older than 55 with stage I lung adenocarcinoma. Both conserved end residues are part of each CDR3. The D gene is left open where the match is weak. A clone size is listed for some rows: how often the clone was seen (once, few, many), or a class if it is expanded.

V: TRBV6-1
J: TRBJ2-2
D: NA
size: NA
CDR3: CASGRGFVPRGAVF
DNA: TGTGCCAGTGGCCGGGGGTTCGTCCCACGGGGAGCTGTTTTT

V: TRBV4-1
J: TRBJ1-4
D: NA
size: NA
CDR3: CASSKGVEEKLFF
DNA: TGCGCCAGCAGCAAGGGGGTTGAAGAAAAACTGTTTTTT

V: TRBV7-9
J: TRBJ1-2
D: TRBD1
size: NA
CDR3: CASSRPRGRRGYTF
DNA: TGTGCCAGCAGCCGCCCCAGGGGGCGCCGAGGCTACACCTTC

V: TRBV19
J: TRBJ1-6
D: NA
size: NA
CDR3: CASKLGSSYNSPLHF
DNA: TGTGCCAGTAAGCTGGGCAGCTCCTATAATTCACCCCTCCACTTT

V: TRBV10-3
J: TRBJ1-2
D: NA
size: NA
CDR3: CAISQGGVGYTF
DNA: TGTGCCATCAGCCAGGGAGGGGTTGGCTACACCTTC

V: TRBV2
J: TRBJ2-1
D: NA
size: NA
CDR3: CASSNSSYNEQFF
DNA: TGTGCCAGCAGTAACAGCTCCTACAATGAGCAGTTCTTC

V: TRBV11-3
J: TRBJ2-1
D: NA
size: NA
CDR3: CASTSVGISEQFF
DNA: TGTGCCAGCACCTCGGTTGGTATCTCGGAGCAGTTCTTC

V: TRBV6-6
J: TRBJ1-2
D: NA
size: NA
CDR3: CASSNSGRDGYTF
DNA: TGTGCCAGCAGTAATTCAGGGAGGGATGGCTACACCTTC

V: TRBV25-1
J: TRBJ2-7
D: NA
size: NA
CDR3: CASTRAQVGEQYF
DNA: TGTGCCAGCACACGAGCCCAAGTGGGGGAGCAGTACTTC

V: TRBV7-2
J: TRBJ1-1
D: NA
size: NA
CDR3: CASSQGRGLEAFF
DNA: TGTGCCAGCAGCCAAGGGAGGGGTCTAGAAGCTTTCTTT

V: TRBV19
J: TRBJ2-6
D: TRBD1
size: NA
CDR3: CASSPATGAAGANVLTF
DNA: TGTGCCAGTAGTCCGGCTACAGGGGCGGCTGGGGCCAACGTCCTGACTTTC

V: TRBV9
J: TRBJ2-1
D: TRBD2
size: NA
CDR3: CASSVSGGTYNEQFF
DNA: TGTGCCAGCAGCGTTAGCGGGGGGACGTACAATGAGCAGTTCTTC

V: TRBV11-2
J: TRBJ1-6
D: TRBD1
size: NA
CDR3: CASSSTDRGLYSPLHF
DNA: TGTGCCAGCAGCTCGACGGACAGGGGGCTCTATTCACCCCTCCACTTT

V: TRBV5-1
J: TRBJ1-1
D: NA
size: NA
CDR3: CASSSGPMNTEAFF
DNA: TGCGCCAGCAGCTCGGGACCCATGAACACTGAAGCTTTCTTT

V: TRBV5-1
J: TRBJ2-7
D: TRBD2
size: NA
CDR3: CASSSTSSGGAYEQYF
DNA: TGCGCCAGCAGCTCGACCTCAAGCGGGGGGGCCTACGAGCAGTACTTC

V: TRBV9
J: TRBJ1-1
D: NA
size: NA
CDR3: CASSVLPAENTEAFF
DNA: TGTGCCAGCAGCGTTTTGCCGGCAGAGAACACTGAAGCTTTCTTT

V: TRBV2
J: TRBJ2-2
D: NA
size: NA
CDR3: CASRFGLDTGELFF
DNA: TGTGCCAGCCGCTTTGGCTTAGACACCGGGGAGCTGTTTTTT

V: TRBV11-2
J: TRBJ1-3
D: NA
size: NA
CDR3: CASSTTQGAGNTIYF
DNA: TGTGCCAGCAGCACAACTCAGGGAGCTGGAAACACCATATATTTT

V: TRBV27
J: TRBJ1-5
D: NA
size: NA
CDR3: CASSLWGNQPQHF
DNA: TGTGCCAGCAGTTTGTGGGGCAATCAGCCCCAGCATTTT

V: TRBV5-1
J: TRBJ1-2
D: NA
size: NA
CDR3: CASSPWGQGTDYGYTF
DNA: TGCGCCAGCAGCCCCTGGGGGCAGGGGACGGACTATGGCTACACCTTC

V: TRBV15
J: TRBJ2-3
D: NA
size: NA
CDR3: CATRTDLGTDTQYF
DNA: TGTGCCACGCGAACAGATCTCGGGACAGATACGCAGTATTTT

V: TRBV5-4
J: TRBJ1-2
D: NA
size: few
CDR3: CASSLRQVERGYTF
DNA: TGTGCCAGCAGCTTGCGACAGGTCGAAAGGGGCTACACCTTC

V: TRBV5-1
J: TRBJ2-3
D: TRBD2
size: few
CDR3: CASSLAGGPADTQYF
DNA: TGCGCCAGCAGCTTAGCGGGGGGGCCCGCAGATACGCAGTATTTT

V: TRBV21-1
J: TRBJ1-1
D: NA
size: NA
CDR3: CASTFTEAFF
DNA: TGTGCCAGCACATTTACTGAAGCTTTCTTT

V: TRBV6-4
J: TRBJ2-3
D: TRBD2
size: NA
CDR3: CASSDPGGPADTQYF
DNA: TGTGCCAGCAGCGACCCGGGGGGGCCGGCAGATACGCAGTATTTT

V: TRBV19
J: TRBJ2-3
D: TRBD2
size: NA
CDR3: CASKSGAAGSTQYF
DNA: TGTGCCAGCAAAAGCGGGGCCGCAGGTAGTACGCAGTATTTT

V: TRBV19
J: TRBJ1-4
D: NA
size: NA
CDR3: CASSIRDLNEKLFF
DNA: TGTGCCAGTAGTATCCGGGACCTCAATGAAAAACTGTTTTTT

V: TRBV2
J: TRBJ1-5
D: NA
size: NA
CDR3: CASSSSGGYQPQHF
DNA: TGTGCCAGCAGTTCCTCGGGGGGTTATCAGCCCCAGCATTTT

V: TRBV6-5
J: TRBJ1-4
D: NA
size: NA
CDR3: CASSYSPGRGNEKLFF
DNA: TGTGCCAGCAGTTACTCACCGGGCAGGGGAAATGAAAAACTGTTTTTT

V: TRBV27
J: TRBJ2-6
D: TRBD1
size: NA
CDR3: CASRYHRDRSIFGSSGANVLTF
DNA: TGTGCCAGCAGGTACCACCGGGACAGGAGTATATTTGGCTCCTCTGGGGCCAACGTCCTGACTTTC

V: TRBV6-1
J: TRBJ1-1
D: NA
size: once
CDR3: CASSASGDTEAFF
DNA: TGTGCCAGCAGTGCTTCAGGCGACACTGAAGCTTTCTTT

V: TRBV27
J: TRBJ1-2
D: NA
size: NA
CDR3: CASSTTPVQGGYGYTF
DNA: TGTGCCAGCAGTACTACCCCCGTACAGGGTGGCTATGGCTACACCTTC

V: TRBV7-2
J: TRBJ1-4
D: NA
size: NA
CDR3: CASSSPEIEKLFF
DNA: TGTGCCAGCAGCTCTCCCGAGATAGAAAAACTGTTTTTT

V: TRBV6-1
J: TRBJ1-1
D: TRBD1
size: NA
CDR3: CASRDRENTEAFF
DNA: TGTGCCAGCAGGGACAGGGAGAACACTGAAGCTTTCTTT

V: TRBV7-2
J: TRBJ2-3
D: NA
size: NA
CDR3: CASSLRWWGGTDTQYF
DNA: TGTGCCAGCAGCTTAAGATGGTGGGGGGGCACAGATACGCAGTATTTT

V: TRBV21-1
J: TRBJ2-7
D: NA
size: NA
CDR3: CASIAHMDGYEQYF
DNA: TGTGCCAGCATCGCCCATATGGATGGCTACGAGCAGTACTTC

V: TRBV4-2
J: TRBJ1-3
D: NA
size: NA
CDR3: CASSQDPISGNTIYF
DNA: TGTGCCAGCAGCCAAGATCCGATCTCTGGAAACACCATATATTTT

V: TRBV2
J: TRBJ1-2
D: NA
size: NA
CDR3: CASLDWVLDYGYTF
DNA: TGTGCCAGCCTTGACTGGGTTCTCGACTATGGCTACACCTTC

V: TRBV5-8
J: TRBJ2-1
D: TRBD2
size: NA
CDR3: CASSLVSSGGLRNEQFF
DNA: TGTGCCAGCAGCTTGGTGTCTAGCGGGGGTCTAAGGAATGAGCAGTTCTTC

V: TRBV7-9
J: TRBJ1-2
D: NA
size: NA
CDR3: CASSLAGQQYGYTF
DNA: TGTGCCAGCAGCTTAGCAGGACAGCAATATGGCTACACCTTC

V: TRBV18
J: TRBJ1-1
D: NA
size: NA
CDR3: CASSPNRVGTEAFF
DNA: TGTGCCAGCTCACCAAACAGGGTGGGCACTGAAGCTTTCTTT

V: TRBV19
J: TRBJ1-2
D: NA
size: NA
CDR3: CATSGGPGRYTF
DNA: TGTGCTACCTCGGGGGGGCCTGGTCGCTACACCTTC

V: TRBV5-1
J: TRBJ1-3
D: NA
size: NA
CDR3: CASSLDSLSGNTIYF
DNA: TGCGCCAGCAGCTTGGACAGCCTTTCTGGAAACACCATATATTTT

V: TRBV27
J: TRBJ1-5
D: NA
size: NA
CDR3: CASSSAGSLQHF
DNA: TGTGCCAGCAGTTCAGCAGGGAGTCTACAGCATTTT

V: TRBV7-3
J: TRBJ1-4
D: NA
size: once
CDR3: CASSQGPGNEKLFF
DNA: TGTGCCAGCAGCCAAGGGCCCGGGAACGAAAAACTGTTTTTT

V: TRBV5-1
J: TRBJ1-1
D: NA
size: NA
CDR3: CASSLIGHTEAFF
DNA: TGCGCCAGCAGCTTGATTGGGCACACTGAAGCTTTCTTT

V: TRBV6-1
J: TRBJ1-1
D: NA
size: NA
CDR3: CASGKVHGNTEAFF
DNA: TGTGCCAGCGGGAAGGTTCATGGTAACACTGAAGCTTTCTTT

V: TRBV27
J: TRBJ1-6
D: TRBD1
size: NA
CDR3: CASSLRTGFNSPLHF
DNA: TGTGCCAGCAGTTTACGGACAGGTTTTAATTCACCCCTCCACTTT

V: TRBV7-8
J: TRBJ2-3
D: TRBD2
size: NA
CDR3: CASSLRGGHRDTQYF
DNA: TGTGCCAGCAGCTTGCGGGGGGGTCACAGAGATACGCAGTATTTT

V: TRBV19
J: TRBJ1-3
D: NA
size: hyperexpanded
CDR3: CASSIDHSSSGNTIYF
DNA: TGTGCCAGTAGTATAGATCACAGTTCCTCTGGAAACACCATATATTTT

V: TRBV9
J: TRBJ1-4
D: TRBD1
size: NA
CDR3: CASSVAGDRVTSFRDEKLFF
DNA: TGTGCCAGCAGCGTAGCAGGGGACAGGGTAACGTCTTTTCGGGATGAAAAACTGTTTTTT

V: TRBV19
J: TRBJ2-3
D: NA
size: NA
CDR3: CASSVRRGTGTDTQYF
DNA: TGTGCCAGTAGTGTCCGGCGGGGAACGGGCACAGATACGCAGTATTTT

V: TRBV7-9
J: TRBJ1-1
D: NA
size: NA
CDR3: CASSYSVNTEAFF
DNA: TGTGCCAGCTCCTACAGCGTGAACACTGAAGCTTTCTTT

V: TRBV7-9
J: TRBJ1-2
D: NA
size: NA
CDR3: CASSLAGQINYGYTF
DNA: TGTGCCAGCAGCTTAGCTGGACAGATTAACTATGGCTACACCTTC

V: TRBV5-1
J: TRBJ2-5
D: NA
size: NA
CDR3: CASSLGSSRQETQYF
DNA: TGCGCCAGCAGCCTGGGGTCCTCCCGTCAAGAGACCCAGTACTTC

V: TRBV7-8
J: TRBJ2-2
D: TRBD2
size: few
CDR3: CASSLGLAGDGTGELFF
DNA: TGTGCCAGCAGCCTCGGACTAGCGGGGGATGGCACCGGGGAGCTGTTTTTT

V: TRBV2
J: TRBJ1-2
D: NA
size: NA
CDR3: CASSIRDLGYTF
DNA: TGTGCCAGCAGCATCCGGGACCTAGGCTACACCTTC

V: TRBV9
J: TRBJ2-1
D: TRBD2
size: NA
CDR3: CASSPTTSGGASEQFF
DNA: TGTGCCAGCAGCCCAACGACTAGCGGGGGGGCGAGTGAGCAGTTCTTC

V: TRBV11-2
J: TRBJ1-1
D: NA
size: NA
CDR3: CASSLVGQGNTEAFF
DNA: TGTGCCAGCAGCTTAGTGGGGCAGGGGAACACTGAAGCTTTCTTT